The entry below describes one TCR beta chain. Generated by immunoSEQ multiplex PCR, the TCRdb table keeps only in-frame clones and is missing some. The data contain 150,000 or so clones, over 85% of them singletons. This CDR3 has 16 residues. Germline values: CDR1 MNHEY, CDR2 SMNVEV (reference sequence). V was pared by 7 bases and J by 5 bases, with 15 bases of the junction left unmatched. The source of the sample is a study of control samples from healthy donors and cancer patients. V is TRBV27 and J is TRBJ2-7; 9 bases line up with TRBD2. The sample comprised blood. The sequence derives from a man between 18 and 29 years old in good health. The CDR3 region has the DNA TGTGCCAGCACCCTAACTTCTAGCGGGAATGACGACGAGCAGTACTTC. This translates into CASTLTSSGNDDEQYF.